Shown below are 8 T cell receptor beta chains from a single sample sequenced in a study of blood T cell repertoires in COVID-19. Repertoires were generated with immunoSEQ multiplex PCR, while TCRdb's copy carries only in-frame clones and drops some. Counted here are about 73,000 clones, 80% to 90% occurring once; the ten biggest clones make up roughly 5.6%. Sample: peripheral blood. These receptors were collected from a man in his fifties with active COVID-19.

This rearrangement joins TRBV6-5 to TRBJ1-6, with a weak D call TRBD1 (5 bases). Germline CDR1 MNHEY, CDR2 SVGAGI. V was shortened by 2 bases and J by 8 bases, with 16 bases between the two germline ends. The CDR3 consists of 16 residues. CDR3 nucleotide sequence: TGTGCCAGCAGTTACCGTAGGGGCCTCAGGCATTCACCCCTCCACTTT. As protein: CASSYRRGLRHSPLHF.

As DNA, the CDR3 is TGTGCTAGTGGTTTAACAGTCGCCTACGAGCAGTACTTC. This gives the protein CASGLTVAYEQYF. The chain uses TRBV12-5 and TRBJ2-7; D uncertain. V was trimmed by 3 bases and J by 2 bases, leaving 8 bases between them. The CDR3 contains 13 residues. CDR1 LGHNT and CDR2 FRNRAP come from the germline V gene.

The J gene is TRBJ2-5, the V gene TRBV11-3; the D gene is possibly TRBD2 (6 bases). CDR1 and CDR2 from the germline V gene are SGHNT and YENEEA. Trimming removed 5 bases at V and 4 bases at J, with 17 bases between. CDR3 length: 15 amino acids. DNA of the CDR3: TGTGCCAGCAGCCCCGGGACTTTTGTAGCAGAGACCCAGTACTTC. Its translation is CASSPGTFVAETQYF.

The genes are TRBV6-6 and TRBJ2-5; 10 bases match TRBD2. With V trimmed by 4 bases and J by 2 bases, 7 bases remained unmatched. CDR3 length: 16 amino acids. In germline, CDR1 is MNHNY, CDR2 SVGAGI (reference sequence). The CDR3: CASSSTGLASQETQYF. The CDR3 DNA is TGTGCCAGCAGTTCTACGGGACTAGCGAGTCAAGAGACCCAGTACTTC.

This clone showed up just once. This rearrangement joins TRBV5-1 to TRBJ2-3, with no clear D. Trimming took 0 bases from V and 3 from J, leaving 11 bases between them. This CDR3 contains 15 residues. Germline CDR1 SGHRS, CDR2 YFSETQ. The CDR3 DNA follows: TGCGCCAGCAGCTTGGGCGTCCTGGTGACAGATACGCAGTATTTT. Translating it yields CASSLGVLVTDTQYF.

The chain carries TRBV6-1 and TRBJ1-4; 7 bases line up with TRBD1. This CDR3 region has 17 residues. Germline CDR1 reads MNHNS; CDR2 reads SASEGT. V lost 2 bases, J lost 7 bases, and 13 bases stayed unmatched. CDR3: CASSERHRGEVGEKLFF. The CDR3 nucleotides read TGTGCCAGCAGTGAACGCCACAGGGGTGAGGTTGGTGAAAAACTGTTTTTT.

The gene calls are TRBV7-2 and TRBJ2-1, with TRBD2 as a possible D gene (7 bases). The CDR3 is 14 amino acids. Trimming left V 1 base short and J 10 bases short, with 14 bases between. Germline CDR1 and CDR2: SGHTA and FQGNSA. The CDR3 protein is CASSLEGGTTEQFF. DNA of the CDR3: TGTGCCAGCAGCTTAGAGGGGGGGACGACGGAGCAGTTCTTC.

This clone was seen only once. The chain uses TRBV27 and TRBJ2-2; TRBD2 aligns across 12 bases. Germline trimming cut 9 bases from V and 6 bases from J; bases unmatched to any gene: 2. The CDR3 totals 13 residues. Germline values: CDR1 MNHEY, CDR2 SMNVEV (reference sequence). CDR3: CASGLAGSGELFF. For the CDR3, the DNA is TGTGCCAGTGGACTAGCGGGATCCGGGGAGCTGTTTTTT.